This TCR beta chain derives from a study of blood T cell repertoires in COVID-19. Libraries were prepared by immunoSEQ multiplex PCR; TCRdb keeps only in-frame clonotypes and omits some of them. The table lists 400,000 to 550,000 clones, nearly 90% of them singletons, with just under 2% in the top ten. From germline, CDR1 is SNHLY and CDR2 FYNNEI. The junction had 5 bases not matched to a gene; V was cut back by 8 bases and J by 3 bases. CDR3 length equals 15 residues. The TCR was taken from a young woman with acute COVID-19. The specimen sequenced was PBMCs or T cells enriched from blood (not recorded which). The chain is built from TRBV2 and TRBJ1-6; TRBD1 agrees at 9 bases. CDR3 DNA: TGTGCCAGCCGGGACAGGGATGGCTATAATTCACCCCTCCACTTT. Translating gives CASRDRDGYNSPLHF.